One and the same sample provided the 10 T cell receptor beta chains below, sequenced in a study of identical twins. TCRdb itself ran the 5' RACE reads through MiXCR, one entry per CDR3 protein. Here the sample spans under 900,000 distinct CDR3 sequences, roughly 18% being singletons. In addition, the sample was reused for a study of T cells expressing NK-cell markers.

The sample comprised PBMCs. These receptor sequences come from a woman aged 18-35 years in good health.

This clonotype has only a few counts. The chain links TRBV6-2 or TRBV6-3 to TRBJ2-7; D may correspond to TRBD1 or TRBD2 (5 bases each). Trimming removed 5 bases at V and 3 bases at J, with 14 bases between. CDR1 is MNHEY and CDR2 is SVGEGT in the germline V gene. There are 14 residues in the CDR3. CDR3 protein: CASSAGTVIYEQYF. CDR3 sequence (DNA): TGTGCCAGCAGTGCCGGGACGGTTATCTACGAGCAGTACTTC.

There are a few counts of this clonotype. The chain combines TRBV19 with TRBJ2-3; 9 bases match TRBD1. Germline values: CDR1 LNHDA, CDR2 SQIVND (reference sequence). The CDR3 has 14 amino acids. Trimming took 1 base from V and 4 from J; bases not matched to a gene: 0. CDR3 bases: TGTGCCAGTAGTATAGGACAGGGGGCAGATACGCAGTATTTT. Protein: CASSIGQGADTQYF.

This clonotype was detected only a few times. The chain uses TRBV6-6 and TRBJ2-3; 8 bases are a match to TRBD2. CDR3 length: 13 amino acids. Germline assignment: CDR1 MNHNY and CDR2 SVGAGI (reference sequence). With V trimmed by 7 bases and J by 8 bases, 8 bases remained unmatched. The CDR3 DNA is TGTGCCAGCAACGGGGGGGCTGTGGGTACGCAGTATTTT. This sequence encodes CASNGGAVGTQYF.

This clonotype was detected ten times or more. In DNA form, the CDR3 reads TGTGCCAGCAGCTTAGGCGGATGGCAAGAGACCCAGTACTTC. As protein: CASSLGGWQETQYF. This chain links TRBV11-2 with TRBJ2-5; D is undetermined. The CDR3 consists of 14 residues. Germline values: CDR1 SGHAT, CDR2 FQNNGV. V was pared by 1 base and J by 2 bases, with 8 bases between.

The CDR3 bases are TGTGCCACCAGCAGAGTCCCATCTGGCGGGGGGCGTGAGGCCCAGTACTTC. It translates to CATSRVPSGGGREAQYF. The chain uses TRBV15 and TRBJ2-5, with 8 bases identical to TRBD2. V dropped 1 base and J dropped 9; count of bases not matched to a gene: 16. This CDR3 is 17 amino acids long. Germline V lookup: CDR1 LNHNV, CDR2 YYDKDF (reference sequence).

This clonotype was seen only a few times. The rearrangement uses TRBV6-1 and TRBJ1-1; the D is unclear. Between the trimmed V and J ends, which lost 8 bases and 5 bases, there was a span of 15 bases. In germline, CDR1 is MNHNS, CDR2 SASEGT. This CDR3 region has 13 residues. The CDR3 nucleotides read TGTGCCAGCCAAGACCCCGACGGGACTGAAGCTTTCTTT. It codes for CASQDPDGTEAFF.

The gene calls are TRBV29-1 and TRBJ2-3; 12 bases fit TRBD1. Germline CDR1 SQVTM, CDR2 ANQGSEA. CDR3 length: 15 residues. The ends lost 7 bases at V and 4 bases at J; junction bases unmatched: 9. The chain's CDR3 is CSEAGTGGGSDTQYF. CDR3 sequence (DNA): TGCAGCGAGGCCGGGACAGGGGGCGGCTCAGATACGCAGTATTTT.

CDR3 amino acids: CASSYSLATSDTQYF. CDR3 bases: TGTGCCAGCAGTTATAGTCTAGCGACCTCAGATACGCAGTATTTT. The V and J genes are TRBV6-5 and TRBJ2-3, with TRBD2 as a possible D gene (6 bases). Germline V gene sequence: CDR1 MNHEY, CDR2 SVGAGI. V was pared by 3 bases and J by 4 bases, with 14 bases between. The CDR3 loop spans 15 amino acids.

This chain links TRBV3-1 with TRBJ2-7; D unresolved. This CDR3 region has 15 residues. Trimming pared 5 bases from V and 6 bases from J, leaving 20 bases between. CDR1 and CDR2 (germline): LGHDT, YNNKEL (reference sequence). CDR3: CASSSQDTYVGEQYF. DNA for the CDR3: TGTGCCAGCAGCTCCCAAGACACCTACGTAGGCGAGCAGTACTTC.

V is TRBV29-1 and J is TRBJ2-4; the D is unclear. The CDR3 contains 13 residues. Trimming removed 7 bases from V and 0 bases from J, with 10 bases in between. CDR1 and CDR2 (germline): SQVTM, ANQGSEA. CDR3 DNA: TGCAGCGCTAAGGGTCTAGCCAAAAACATTCAGTACTTC. Encoded protein: CSAKGLAKNIQYF. Filled out from reference TRBV29-1 and TRBJ2-4, the complete variable domain reads SAVISQKPSRDICQRGTSLTIQCQVDSQVTMMFWYRQQPGQSLTLIATANQGSEATYESGFVIDKFPISRPNLTFSTLTVSNMSPEDSSIYLCSAKGLAKNIQYFGAGTRLSVL.